This TCR beta chain is drawn from a study of shared clonotypes between healthy human individuals. Study results and limitations: Blood was the sole source, and tissue repertoires probably differ.

This clone was seen a handful of times. The antigen is not known. Sequenced by immunoSEQ multiplex PCR; TCRdb stores in-frame clones only, minus some. The sample consists of about 470,000 clones, 70% to 80% of them appearing once. The unsorted samples had 70 million to 100 million PBMCs used for genomic DNA. The V end was cut by 5 bases, the J end by 0 bases, with 14 bases between. The CDR3 totals 16 residues. Germline CDR1 and CDR2: SQVTM and ANQGSEA. Sequenced sample: PBMCs. The clonotype originates from a woman aged 40 to 55 in good health. Some clones in this sample may be carry-over from other donors' samples. The V call is TRBV29-1, the J call TRBJ2-6, with TRBD1 as a possible D gene (6 bases). The CDR3 region has the DNA TGCAGCGTTTTCCGGGACATCGACTCTGGGGCCAACGTCCTGACTTTC. Protein: CSVFRDIDSGANVLTF.